This is a list of T cell receptor beta chains from one sample in a study of radiation and T cells in renal cell carcinoma. Repertoires were generated with immunoSEQ multiplex PCR, while TCRdb's copy carries only in-frame clones and drops some. The table lists 120,000 or so clones, around 85% of them singletons. The sample in question was blood, obtained from a patient whose treatment included radiotherapy and nephrectomy. The receptors originated from a man aged 45-65 years with renal cell carcinoma. CDR3s include the opening cysteine and the closing phenylalanine or tryptophan. Fields, in order: J gene, V gene, D gene, clone size, CDR3 protein, CDR3 DNA. A D gene is named only where the DNA matches it firmly. The listing skips clone size in some rows; elsewhere it reads once, few, many or a size class.

TRBJ2-3	TRBV2	TRBD1	.	CASSEVTGSTDTQYF	TGTGCCAGCAGTGAAGTGACAGGGTCGACGGATACGCAGTATTTT
TRBJ1-2	TRBV29-1	.	once	CSANTGRSYGYTF	TGCAGCGCAAATACAGGGAGGTCCTATGGCTACACCTTC
TRBJ1-5	TRBV15	.	.	CATSRDRTANQPQHF	TGTGCCACCAGCAGAGATCGAACGGCCAATCAGCCCCAGCATTTT
TRBJ2-2	TRBV9	.	.	CASSVVGGTGELFF	TGTGCCAGCAGCGTAGTTGGGGGCACCGGGGAGCTGTTTTTT
TRBJ1-2	TRBV6-5	.	.	CASSYQFNYGYTF	TGTGCCAGCAGTTACCAGTTCAACTATGGCTACACCTTC
TRBJ1-2	TRBV27	.	.	CASSLYSPPGGGYGYTF	TGTGCCAGCAGTTTATATTCCCCCCCGGGAGGGGGTTATGGCTACACCTTC
TRBJ2-7	TRBV9	.	.	CASSVGGGTYEQYF	TGTGCCAGCAGCGTCGGAGGCGGCACCTACGAGCAGTACTTC
TRBJ2-1	TRBV30	TRBD2	.	CARDPGLAGHEQFF	TGTGCCCGAGATCCGGGACTAGCGGGGCATGAGCAGTTCTTC
TRBJ1-1	TRBV11-2	.	.	CASSLNLGNTEAFF	TGTGCCAGCAGCTTAAATCTCGGTAACACTGAAGCTTTCTTT
TRBJ1-6	TRBV9	.	.	CASSGSPGSPLHF	TGTGCCAGCAGCGGATCCCCTGGGTCACCCCTCCACTTT
TRBJ2-7	TRBV7-9	TRBD1	.	CASSSTGVPNEQYF	TGTGCCAGCAGCTCAACAGGGGTCCCTAACGAGCAGTACTTC
TRBJ2-7	TRBV6-1	.	.	CALSGYEQYF	TGTGCCCTCTCAGGCTACGAGCAGTACTTC
TRBJ2-7	TRBV7-9	.	.	CASSLGSPVAEQYF	TGTGCCAGCAGCTTAGGATCCCCGGTGGCCGAGCAGTACTTC
TRBJ2-2	TRBV5-4	.	.	CASSTPLGELFF	TGTGCCAGCAGTACTCCCCTCGGGGAGCTGTTTTTT
TRBJ2-4	TRBV15	TRBD2	.	CATSRPGLENIQYF	TGTGCCACCAGCAGGCCGGGACTAGAAAACATTCAGTACTTC
TRBJ2-1	TRBV9	.	few	CASSASTGATRQFF	TGTGCCAGCAGCGCTTCTACGGGAGCGACGAGGCAGTTCTTC
TRBJ2-2	TRBV11-3	TRBD1	.	CASSLGQGVGGTGELFF	TGTGCCAGCAGCTTAGGACAGGGAGTTGGTGGCACCGGGGAGCTGTTTTTT
TRBJ2-7	TRBV7-9	TRBD2	.	CASSPGGGRATYEQYF	TGTGCCAGCAGCCCCGGGGGGGGGCGGGCTACGTACGAGCAGTACTTC
TRBJ2-7	TRBV7-9	.	.	CASSARQLLFYEQYF	TGTGCCAGCAGCGCCAGACAACTCTTATTCTACGAGCAGTACTTC
TRBJ1-3	TRBV19	TRBD1	.	CASSMRFFRGTGNTIYF	TGTGCCAGTAGTATGCGGTTTTTCAGGGGGACAGGAAACACCATATATTTT
TRBJ1-1	TRBV7-9	.	.	CASLSGGTEAFF	TGTGCCAGCCTCAGCGGGGGCACTGAAGCTTTCTTT
TRBJ2-3	TRBV9	.	.	CASSVSDWPDTQYF	TGTGCCAGCAGCGTTAGTGACTGGCCAGATACGCAGTATTTT
TRBJ2-1	TRBV19	.	.	CASRSYNEQFF	TGTGCCAGTAGATCTTACAATGAGCAGTTCTTC
TRBJ1-1	TRBV11-2	.	few	CASSLVRLPGKAFF	TGTGCCAGCAGCTTAGTCAGACTTCCAGGGAAAGCTTTCTTT
TRBJ2-7	TRBV28	.	few	CASSRTAQSYEQYF	TGTGCCAGCAGTCGGACAGCGCAGTCCTACGAGCAGTACTTC
TRBJ1-2	TRBV6-5	.	.	CASSWDGFNYGYTF	TGTGCCAGCAGTTGGGACGGCTTTAACTATGGCTACACCTTC
TRBJ2-7	TRBV5-1	TRBD1	.	CASSFTPGQGSYEQYF	TGCGCCAGCAGTTTTACCCCGGGACAGGGTTCTTACGAGCAGTACTTC
TRBJ1-5	TRBV19	.	.	CASSQIHSNQPQHF	TGTGCCAGTAGCCAGATCCATAGCAATCAGCCCCAGCATTTT
TRBJ1-4	TRBV29-1	TRBD1	.	CSGGQGLGEKLFF	TGCAGCGGGGGACAGGGTCTCGGTGAAAAACTGTTTTTT
TRBJ2-5	TRBV30	.	once	CAWTLTGPETQYF	TGTGCCTGGACTCTTACAGGGCCGGAGACCCAGTACTTC
TRBJ2-3	TRBV25-1	.	many	CASSELGSTDTQYF	TGTGCCAGCAGTGAACTAGGTAGCACAGATACGCAGTATTTT
TRBJ2-7	TRBV19	.	.	CASSTRRPQGPYEQYF	TGTGCCAGTAGTACCCGGAGGCCCCAGGGGCCCTACGAGCAGTACTTC
TRBJ1-2	TRBV19	.	.	CASSIFGTYGYTF	TGTGCCAGTAGTATTTTTGGCACCTATGGCTACACCTTC
TRBJ2-7	TRBV4-1	.	.	CASSLGRQSIHEQYF	TGCGCCAGCAGCCTGGGACGGCAGTCGATCCACGAGCAGTACTTC
TRBJ2-1	TRBV9	TRBD2	few	CASSVPSGGQNEQFF	TGTGCCAGCAGCGTACCTAGCGGGGGCCAGAATGAGCAGTTCTTC
TRBJ1-1	TRBV9	.	.	CASSPRQLGAEAFF	TGTGCCAGCAGCCCGAGACAGTTAGGCGCTGAAGCTTTCTTT
TRBJ2-1	TRBV10-1	.	.	CASRPDRDSYNEQFF	TGCGCCAGCAGGCCCGACAGAGACTCCTACAATGAGCAGTTCTTC
TRBJ1-1	TRBV7-5	.	.	CARKWGWTTSGTEAFF	TGTGCCAGAAAGTGGGGTTGGACGACGTCTGGGACTGAAGCTTTCTTT
TRBJ2-1	TRBV30	.	.	CAWSRLARNNEQFF	TGTGCCTGGTCCCGTTTAGCGCGCAACAATGAGCAGTTCTTC
TRBJ1-5	TRBV6-1	.	.	CASSEGVGRQHF	TGTGCCAGCAGTGAAGGAGTGGGGCGCCAGCATTTT
TRBJ2-2	TRBV6-6	TRBD2	once	CASTYRRGERTGELFF	TGTGCCAGCACCTACAGGCGGGGGGAGCGAACCGGGGAGCTGTTTTTT
TRBJ1-4	TRBV6-5	TRBD1	.	CASSSGTGFEKLFF	TGTGCCAGCAGTTCCGGGACAGGGTTTGAAAAACTGTTTTTT
TRBJ2-5	TRBV27	TRBD2	.	CASSHYRSGSPETQYF	TGTGCCAGCAGCCACTATCGAAGCGGGAGCCCCGAGACCCAGTACTTC
TRBJ2-5	TRBV7-9	.	.	CASNSRGRQETQYF	TGTGCCAGCAACTCGAGGGGCAGGCAAGAGACCCAGTACTTC
TRBJ2-5	TRBV9	.	.	CASSVAGTQETQYF	TGTGCCAGCAGCGTAGCGGGTACACAAGAGACCCAGTACTTC
TRBJ2-5	TRBV7-2	TRBD1	.	CASSLVVGTGQETQYF	TGTGCCAGCAGCTTAGTAGTCGGGACAGGGCAAGAGACCCAGTACTTC
TRBJ1-5	TRBV7-2	.	once	CASSLGVGRIDQPQHF	TGTGCCAGCAGCTTAGGTGTAGGGAGAATTGATCAGCCCCAGCATTTT
TRBJ1-6	TRBV4-2	TRBD1	many	CASSPGQNNSPLHF	TGTGCCAGCAGCCCGGGACAGAATAATTCACCCCTCCACTTT
TRBJ2-7	TRBV6-5	.	.	CASSSVAQAYEQYF	TGTGCCAGCAGCTCAGTAGCACAGGCCTACGAGCAGTACTTC
TRBJ2-2	TRBV5-8	TRBD1	.	CASSQDRGRFGELFF	TGTGCCAGCAGCCAGGACAGGGGGCGCTTCGGGGAGCTGTTTTTT
TRBJ1-4	TRBV6-6	TRBD1	.	CASTDRVEKLFF	TGTGCCAGCACAGACAGGGTTGAAAAACTGTTTTTT
TRBJ2-2	TRBV7-2	TRBD2	.	CASSPLAGGNTGELFF	TGTGCCAGCAGCCCGCTAGCGGGGGGGAACACCGGGGAGCTGTTTTTT
TRBJ2-5	TRBV7-9	.	few	CASREETQYF	TGTGCCAGCAGGGAAGAGACCCAGTACTTC
TRBJ2-1	TRBV27	.	.	CASSSSGGVAYNEQFF	TGTGCCAGCAGTTCCTCTGGGGGAGTGGCCTACAATGAGCAGTTCTTC
TRBJ2-7	TRBV6-5	.	once	CASRSLTTKSYEQYF	TGTGCCAGCAGATCCCTGACTACGAAATCCTACGAGCAGTACTTC
TRBJ2-7	TRBV28	TRBD2	.	CASLGLAGVYEQYF	TGTGCCAGTTTGGGACTAGCGGGAGTCTACGAGCAGTACTTC
TRBJ2-7	TRBV1	.	.	CTSSQDIGLAGPASYEQYF	TGCACCAGCAGCCAAGATATCGGACTAGCGGGCCCGGCCTCCTACGAGCAGTACTTC
TRBJ1-1	TRBV4-3	TRBD1	.	CASSQQGATEAFF	TGCGCCAGCAGCCAACAGGGGGCCACTGAAGCTTTCTTT
TRBJ2-3	TRBV6-5	.	.	CASSYYYTDTQYF	TGTGCCAGCAGTTACTACTACACAGATACGCAGTATTTT
TRBJ1-2	TRBV7-9	.	.	CASSLAGGRNYGYTF	TGTGCCAGCAGCTTAGCGGGGGGCAGGAACTATGGCTACACCTTC